The source of this TCR beta chain is a study of blood T cells in healthy people across ages. Study results and limitations: Among T cells, TCR beta diversity per million cells dropped roughly linearly as age rose. Long-lived donors carried more naive CD4+ cells and greater diversity than aged donors. The study regarded diversity estimates from one million T cells as underestimates.

Trimming left V 6 bases short and J 4 bases short, with 12 bases between. Germline CDR1 reads MNHEY; CDR2 reads SVGEGT. The CDR3 loop spans 13 amino acids. Together with a sample-barcoded 5' primer, a J-beta primer mix was included in a second PCR lasting about 7 to 11 cycles. MiXCR was run by TCRdb on the 5' RACE reads, yielding one entry per CDR3 protein. The sample lists around 800,000 distinct CDR3 sequences; roughly 25% were seen once. On this clonotype: The antigen remains unidentified.

These data also formed part of another study, on T cells of mothers and their children. That paper adds: When mothers and children were related, their normalized repertoire overlap, which was always slightly higher, did not differ significantly from that of unrelated pairs.

The sequence derives from a boy aged 5-17 years in good health. The sequencing sample was made of blood. The genes are TRBV6-2 or TRBV6-3 and TRBJ1-2; the D is unclear. The chain's CDR3 is CASSPPMTYGYTF. In nucleotides, the CDR3 is TGTGCCAGCAGCCCCCCCATGACCTATGGCTACACCTTC.